Detailed here is one T cell receptor (beta chain). This sample was taken from a study of OX40 agonist ivuxolimab in advanced cancers. Overall study context: Dosing consisted of intravenous ivuxolimab at 0.01 to 10 mg/kg every 2 weeks.

Produced via immunoSEQ multiplex PCR; TCRdb's table is partial and in-frame only. The sample has some 97,000 clones; about 91% are singletons. The specimen comprised CD4+ or CD8+ T cells sorted from blood, sampled in a trial of the OX40 agonist ivuxolimab. The sequence was collected from an adult with an advanced solid tumor such as melanoma, head and neck, liver or kidney cancer.

In DNA form, the CDR3 reads TGTGCCACCTACTCTAGGGGGGCGAACACCGGGGAGCTGTTTTTT. It yields the protein CATYSRGANTGELFF. This chain uses TRBV6-5 with TRBJ2-2; D is possibly TRBD1 or TRBD2 (6 bases each). Germline loops: CDR1 MNHEY, CDR2 SVGAGI. This CDR3 spans 15 amino acids. Between the trimmed V and J ends, which lost 10 bases and 0 bases, there was a span of 15 bases.